The 28 T cell receptor beta chains below were found in one sample sequenced in a study of control samples from healthy donors and cancer patients. The table came from immunoSEQ multiplex PCR; TCRdb's copy has only in-frame clones and leaves some out. The profile shows about 40,000 clones, about 93% of them singletons. The specimen was blood. Receptors originate from a woman between 50 and 59 years old in good health.

The J gene is TRBJ1-6, the V gene TRBV10-3; D remains ambiguous. The CDR3 length is 15 residues. Germline values: CDR1 ENHRY, CDR2 SYGVKD. The V gene lost 0 bases and the J gene lost 6 bases, with 9 bases spanning the gap. The CDR3 region is CAISESTGINSPLHF. The DNA of the CDR3 is TGTGCCATCAGTGAGTCGACGGGGATTAATTCACCCCTCCACTTT.

This chain links TRBV15 with TRBJ1-1, with TRBD1 matching over 8 bases. Germline CDR1 is LNHNV and CDR2 is YYDKDF (reference sequence). This CDR3 comprises 14 residues. The J segment lost 11 bases and the V segment lost 2 bases, leaving 10 bases of the junction unmatched. The CDR3 DNA reads TGTGCCACCAGCAGATCCTCTCAGGGGGCCTGGGCTTTCTTT. Translating it yields CATSRSSQGAWAFF.

The chain carries TRBV4-2 and TRBJ2-7; perhaps TRBD1 as D (5 bases). The CDR3 extends over 15 amino acids. Germline-derived CDR1 and CDR2 are LGHNA and YNFKEQ. V lost 0 bases, J lost 1 base, and 10 bases lay in between. This chain's CDR3 is CASSQDDRGSYEQYF. CDR3 DNA: TGTGCCAGCAGCCAAGATGATAGGGGTTCCTACGAGCAGTACTTC.

The chain recombines TRBV11-2 with TRBJ2-7; 8 positions match TRBD1. Germline-derived CDR1 and CDR2 are SGHAT and FQNNGV. CDR3 length: 13 residues. V was clipped by 5 bases and J by 7 bases; unmatched bases: 7. This chain's CDR3 is CASSRTGGGEQYF. CDR3 coding DNA: TGTGCCAGCAGCCGCACAGGGGGTGGAGAGCAGTACTTC.

This chain links TRBV30 with TRBJ2-2; D not certain. The germline V gene encodes CDR1 GTSNPN and CDR2 SVGIG (reference sequence). With 0 bases removed from V and 2 bases from J, the gap between germline ends came to 13 bases. This CDR3 has 16 residues. CDR3 in amino acids: CAWSVRFGLNTGELFF. Here the CDR3 DNA reads TGTGCCTGGAGTGTACGCTTCGGCCTAAACACCGGGGAGCTGTTTTTT.

The CDR3 DNA sequence: TGTGCCACCAGCAATAACGTACAGGGTATTGGGGAGACCCAGTACTTC. Its translation: CATSNNVQGIGETQYF. V is TRBV15 and J is TRBJ2-5, with a possible D match to TRBD1 (6 bases). V lost 4 bases to trimming and J lost 5 bases, with 20 bases between them. Per the germline V gene, CDR1 is LNHNV and CDR2 is YYDKDF (reference sequence). The CDR3 runs 16 residues.

The chain employs TRBV7-2 and TRBJ2-6; 9 bases align to TRBD1. Germline CDR1 is SGHTA and CDR2 is FQGNSA. The CDR3 extends over 18 amino acids. V lost 5 bases to trimming and J lost 0 bases; unmatched junction nucleotides: 8. CDR3: CASSPGDRASSGANVLTF. CDR3 DNA sequence: TGTGCCAGCAGCCCCGGGGACAGGGCCAGCTCTGGGGCCAACGTCCTGACTTTC.

V usage is TRBV7-3 and J usage is TRBJ2-2, with a possible D match to TRBD1 (5 bases). The CDR3 runs 15 residues. The V gene lost 5 bases and the J gene lost 6 bases, with 16 bases spanning the gap. In germline, CDR1 is SGHTA, CDR2 FQGTGA. This chain's CDR3 is CASSQGATKSGELFF. The CDR3 DNA sequence: TGTGCCAGCAGCCAAGGGGCTACTAAGTCCGGGGAGCTGTTTTTT.

This chain links TRBV18 with TRBJ2-6; the D is unclear. The CDR3 is 20 amino acids. V was cut by 3 bases and J by 0 bases, with 21 bases left in between. CDR1 is KGHSH and CDR2 is LQKENI in the germline V gene. For the CDR3, the DNA is TGTGCCAGCTCACCTGGATCGAACAGCCCGGTCATCTCTGGGGCCAACGTCCTGACTTTC. Translated: CASSPGSNSPVISGANVLTF.

The rearrangement joins TRBV7-2 to TRBJ1-1; D is unresolved. V was pared by 0 bases and J by 8 bases, with 10 bases between. Per the germline V gene, CDR1 is SGHTA and CDR2 is FQGNSA. This CDR3 spans 13 amino acids. The CDR3: CASSLARDGEAFF. CDR3 coding DNA: TGTGCCAGCAGCTTAGCCCGCGACGGCGAAGCTTTCTTT.

The chain couples TRBV29-1 to TRBJ1-1; 7 positions agree with TRBD1. This CDR3 comprises 13 residues. V was clipped by 6 bases and J by 5 bases; unmatched bases: 9. The germline V gene has CDR1 SQVTM and CDR2 ANQGSEA. The CDR3 region is CSVGYRGGTEAFF. In nucleotides, the CDR3 is TGCAGCGTAGGTTACAGGGGCGGAACTGAAGCTTTCTTT.

The CDR3 protein is CASGQGVQPQHF. CDR3 in DNA: TGTGCCAGCGGACAGGGTGTTCAGCCCCAGCATTTT. The chain employs TRBV6-5 and TRBJ1-5, with 8 bases lining up with TRBD1. The CDR3 is made up of 12 amino acids. J was trimmed by 6 bases and V by 8 bases; bases with no gene match: 3. The V gene's germline CDR1 is MNHEY and CDR2 SVGAGI.

This chain joins TRBV5-1 and TRBJ1-1; TRBD1 matches at 7 bases. The V gene's germline CDR1 is SGHRS and CDR2 YFSETQ. CDR3 length: 17 residues. The V and J ends lost 4 bases and 1 base, in that order; junction bases with no gene match: 13. This CDR3 reads CASSPYFTGTENTEAFF. In DNA, the CDR3 is TGCGCCAGCAGCCCATATTTTACTGGGACAGAGAACACTGAAGCTTTCTTT.

The CDR3 DNA is TGTGCCAGCAGAGGGGGAGCATCCTACAATGAGCAGTTCTTC. This gives the protein CASRGGASYNEQFF. J is TRBJ2-1 and V is TRBV6-5, with a tentative D call TRBD1 (6 bases). CDR3 length: 14 residues. Germline CDR1 MNHEY, CDR2 SVGAGI. The V end was cut by 6 bases, the J end by 1 base, with 10 bases between.

This clone was observed a handful of times. The genes are TRBV6-5 and TRBJ2-2; D is unresolved. Germline loops: CDR1 MNHEY, CDR2 SVGAGI. This CDR3 comprises 13 residues. V lost 3 bases to trimming and J lost 6 bases, with 8 bases between them. CDR3 amino acids: CASSYNYPGELFF. The CDR3, as DNA: TGTGCCAGCAGTTATAATTACCCCGGGGAGCTGTTTTTT.

Here the CDR3 reads CASSQDNGGPGYGYTF. As DNA, the CDR3 is TGTGCCAGCAGCCAAGATAATGGGGGGCCGGGCTATGGCTACACCTTC. The chain recombines TRBV3-1 (or the pseudogene TRBV3-2) with TRBJ1-2; D is possibly TRBD1 (6 bases). Looked up from germline, CDR1 is LGHDT and CDR2 is YNNKEL (reference sequence). This CDR3 is built from 16 residues. V was shortened by 0 bases and J by 4 bases, with 15 bases between the two germline ends.

This sequence joins TRBV6-5 and TRBJ2-3; 9 bases fit TRBD2. There are 15 residues in the CDR3. V dropped 6 bases and J dropped 2; count of bases not matched to a gene: 6. The V gene's germline CDR1 is MNHEY and CDR2 SVGAGI. CDR3 sequence reads: CASRQRGAITDTQYF. In DNA form, the CDR3 reads TGTGCCAGCAGACAGCGGGGGGCAATCACAGATACGCAGTATTTT.

The CDR3 DNA reads TGTGCCATCAGTGCCGCCTCGAATAATTCACCCCTCCACTTT. Amino acids: CAISAASNNSPLHF. The chain links TRBV10-3 to TRBJ1-6; D uncertain. Deletions cut 4 bases from V and 5 bases from J, with 9 bases between. Germline CDR1 is ENHRY and CDR2 is SYGVKD. The CDR3 contains 14 residues.

The chain couples TRBV7-2 to TRBJ1-2; a weak D match, TRBD1 (5 bases). CDR3 length: 15 residues. The germline V and J ends were trimmed by 0 bases and 1 base, with 9 bases remaining between them. Germline V gene data show CDR1 as SGHTA and CDR2 as FQGNSA. The CDR3 region is CASSLALRGNYGYTF. CDR3 DNA sequence: TGTGCCAGCAGCTTAGCCCTTAGGGGTAACTATGGCTACACCTTC. Full variable domain (missing parts from reference TRBV7-2 and TRBJ1-2): GAGVSQSPSNKVTEKGKDVELRCDPISGHTALYWYRQSLGQGLEFLIYFQGNSAPDKSGLPSDRFSAERTGGSVSTLTIQRTQQEDSAVYLCASSLALRGNYGYTFGSGTRLTVV.

J is TRBJ2-4 and V is TRBV10-1; 8 bases match TRBD1. V shed 6 bases, J shed 0 bases, and the junction held 10 bases outside the gene matches. Germline V gene data show CDR1 as WNHNN and CDR2 as SYGVQD (reference sequence). The CDR3 spans 17 residues. In DNA, the CDR3 is TGCGCCAGCAGGGATCCTCAGGGGGCGCGAGCCAAAAACATTCAGTACTTC. It is translated as CASRDPQGARAKNIQYF.

The rearrangement joins TRBV29-1 to TRBJ2-7, with D uncertain. Germline CDR1 reads SQVTM; CDR2 reads ANQGSEA. This CDR3 has 12 residues. V was pared by 7 bases and J by 3 bases, with 13 bases between. The CDR3 DNA sequence: TGCAGCGCTGCGGACGGATTCTACGAGCAGTACTTC. Its translation: CSAADGFYEQYF.

This CDR3 is CASSFSPETAVNEKLFF. The CDR3 DNA sequence: TGCGCCAGCAGCTTCTCCCCTGAGACTGCCGTCAATGAAAAACTGTTTTTT. This sequence joins TRBV5-1 and TRBJ1-4; no clear D gene. Trimming cost V 2 bases and J 5 bases, with 19 bases left between them. The germline V gene encodes CDR1 SGHRS and CDR2 YFSETQ. This CDR3 is built from 17 residues.

The CDR3 DNA sequence: TGTGCCAGCAGCCCAGGGAGAGCCACTGAAGCTTTCTTT. Its protein is CASSPGRATEAFF. The chain has TRBV5-6 and TRBJ1-1; maybe TRBD1 (5 bases). The ends were cut back, 4 bases at V and 4 bases at J, with 11 bases in the middle. CDR3 length equals 13 residues. Germline V lookup: CDR1 SGHDT, CDR2 YYEEEE. The variable domain in full, completed from reference TRBV5-6 and TRBJ1-1, reads DAGVTQSPTHLIKTRGQQVTLRCSPKSGHDTVSWYQQALGQGPQFIFQYYEEEERQRGNFPDRFSGHQFPNYSSELNVNALLLGDSALYLCASSPGRATEAFFGQGTRLTVV.

The chain couples TRBV7-9 to TRBJ1-1; 7 bases are a match to TRBD1. The germline V gene has CDR1 SEHNR and CDR2 FQNEAQ (reference sequence). The CDR3 sequence is 13 residues long. The V segment lost 3 bases and the J segment 4 bases; nucleotides outside the gene matches: 2. The CDR3 loop is CASSLGQITEAFF. CDR3 nucleotide sequence: TGTGCCAGCAGCTTGGGACAGATCACTGAAGCTTTCTTT.

The chain is built from TRBV23-1 and TRBJ1-2, with TRBD1 identical over 11 bases. TRBV23-1 is flagged as an ORF with uncertain function. The CDR3 extends over 20 amino acids. The trim removed 4 bases at V and 3 bases at J, leaving 19 bases unmatched. CDR3 region: CASSLDPGQGGSGVDYGYTF. Written as DNA, the CDR3 is TGCGCCAGCAGTCTAGATCCGGGACAGGGGGGTTCAGGAGTAGACTATGGCTACACCTTC.

The chain uses TRBV19 and TRBJ1-4; D is unclear. CDR3 length: 16 amino acids. Germline V gene data show CDR1 as LNHDA and CDR2 as SQIVND (reference sequence). V dropped 3 bases and J dropped 4 bases, with 15 bases sitting between them. CDR3 coding DNA: TGTGCCAGTAGTATGAACCGGGGAGTACATAATGAAAAACTGTTTTTT. It encodes CASSMNRGVHNEKLFF.

J is TRBJ2-2 and V is TRBV29-1; no definite D call. Germline V lookup: CDR1 SQVTM, CDR2 ANQGSEA. Between the trimmed V and J ends, which lost 4 bases and 2 bases, there was a span of 2 bases. The CDR3 extends over 11 amino acids. Here the CDR3 reads CSVANTGELFF. CDR3 DNA: TGCAGCGTTGCTAACACCGGGGAGCTGTTTTTT.

This chain connects TRBV6-5 to TRBJ2-1, with TRBD2 as a possible D gene (5 bases). CDR3 size: 14 residues. V dropped 0 bases and J dropped 9 bases, with 12 bases sitting between them. Germline V gene lookup returns CDR1 MNHEY and CDR2 SVGAGI. The CDR3, as DNA: TGTGCCAGCAGTTACTCGAATCCTAGCTTTGAGCAGTTCTTC. Protein sequence: CASSYSNPSFEQFF.